These 23 T cell receptor beta chains were sequenced from one sample in a study of siplizumab effects on memory and regulatory T cells (dated by TCRdb to the late 2010s). The receptor library was made with the immunoSEQ multiplex PCR assay. In TCRdb, the immuneACCESS table is reduced to in-frame sequences with V and J assigned. These tables do not hold every clone; where another copy was compared, an unresolved V gene accounts for under half, and the others remain unexplained. This sample lists 94,000 or so clones; roughly 93% were detected once. Over 5.5% of the sample goes to the ten largest clones. Sequencing was done on a sample of CD8+ T cells sorted from blood. The receptors shown here come from a human donor in good health.

V usage is TRBV15 and J usage is TRBJ1-3; D is unresolved. This CDR3 is 12 amino acids long. V was cut by 0 bases and J by 6 bases, with 3 bases left in between. Germline loops: CDR1 LNHNV, CDR2 YYDKDF (reference sequence). As DNA, the CDR3 is TGTGCCACCAGCAGAGATAAAAACACCATATATTTT. This encodes CATSRDKNTIYF. Together with reference TRBV15 and TRBJ1-3, the CDR3 gives the full variable domain: DAMVIQNPRYQVTQFGKPVTLSCSQTLNHNVMYWYQQKSSQAPKLLFHYYDKDFNNEADTPDNFQSRRPNTSFCFLDIRSPGLGDTAMYLCATSRDKNTIYFGEGSWLTVV.

As DNA, the CDR3 is TGTGCCAGCAGCTTAACAGGGGAGACAGATACGCAGTATTTT. Amino acid sequence: CASSLTGETDTQYF. V gene TRBV7-6 combines with J gene TRBJ2-3; TRBD1 matches 7 bases. This CDR3 comprises 14 residues. Losses at the gene ends were 2 bases for V and 3 bases for J; bases not matched to a gene: 2. Germline lookup yields CDR1 SGHVS and CDR2 FNYEAQ.

The chain carries TRBV27 and TRBJ2-5, with 7 bases that match TRBD2. CDR1 is MNHEY and CDR2 is SMNVEV in the germline V gene (reference sequence). J gave up 7 bases and V 6 bases, and 14 bases lay outside the gene matches. There are 15 residues in the CDR3. The CDR3 is CASRTPAGEPATQYF. The CDR3 DNA reads TGTGCCAGCAGGACTCCTGCGGGAGAGCCAGCGACCCAGTACTTC.

The CDR3 DNA reads as TGTGCCAGCAGCGAGGGACAGGGGGAAAATGAGCAGTTCTTC. Translating gives CASSEGQGENEQFF. The chain links TRBV9 to TRBJ2-1; 11 bases match TRBD1. Germline loops: CDR1 SGDLS, CDR2 YYNGEE. With V trimmed by 3 bases and J by 7 bases, 3 bases remained unmatched. The CDR3 has 14 amino acids.

The chain combines TRBV19 with TRBJ1-5, with 7 bases matching TRBD1. Germline values: CDR1 LNHDA, CDR2 SQIVND (reference sequence). Losses at the gene ends were 6 bases for V and 6 bases for J; bases not matched to a gene: 14. The CDR3 consists of 16 residues. In nucleotides, the CDR3 is TGTGCCAGTAGGCAATACCGGGACAGCCCCTTTCAGCCCCAGCATTTT. Protein: CASRQYRDSPFQPQHF.

The V call is TRBV18, the J call TRBJ2-5; D unclear. Germline V CDR1 and CDR2: KGHSH, LQKENI. V lost 2 bases to trimming and J lost 5 bases, with 18 bases between them. The CDR3 is made up of 16 amino acids. The CDR3 DNA is TGTGCCAGCTCACCAGTTCGAGACGCCCTTATGGAGACCCAGTACTTC. It specifies CASSPVRDALMETQYF.

V and J are TRBV4-1 and TRBJ2-1, with 8 bases identical to TRBD2. The V segment lost 0 bases and the J segment 3 bases; nucleotides outside the gene matches: 10. CDR3 length: 18 amino acids. Germline CDR1 and CDR2: MGHRA and YSYEKL. The CDR3 here is CASSQDPGLAGLYNEQFF. The CDR3 DNA sequence: TGCGCCAGCAGCCAAGACCCGGGGCTAGCGGGTCTCTACAATGAGCAGTTCTTC.

This chain links TRBV4-1 with TRBJ2-1; D not resolved. Trimming removed 0 bases from V and 8 bases from J, with 11 bases in between. CDR3 length: 14 amino acids. Germline V gives CDR1 MGHRA, CDR2 YSYEKL. CDR3 in amino acids: CASSQDRLVDEQFF. DNA of the CDR3: TGCGCCAGCAGCCAAGATAGGCTTGTGGATGAGCAGTTCTTC.

This clone was counted a few times. The V call is TRBV18, the J call TRBJ2-2; TRBD1 is a possible D gene (6 bases). V was trimmed by 10 bases and J by 6 bases, leaving 21 bases between them. This CDR3 is 15 amino acids long. Germline CDR1 is KGHSH and CDR2 is LQKENI. CDR3 in amino acids: CATRHPGTLAGELFF. The CDR3 nucleotides read TGTGCCACTCGCCACCCCGGGACACTCGCCGGGGAGCTGTTTTTT.

This sequence joins TRBV9 and TRBJ2-3; D uncertain. Trimming cost V 2 bases and J 7 bases, with 11 bases left between them. Germline V gene lookup returns CDR1 SGDLS and CDR2 YYNGEE. This CDR3 spans 13 amino acids. Here the CDR3 DNA reads TGTGCCAGCAGCGTCGACGGAGACTATACGCAGTATTTT. Translating it yields CASSVDGDYTQYF. The full variable domain, its missing parts supplied by reference TRBV9 and TRBJ2-3, is DSGVTQTPKHLITATGQRVTLRCSPRSGDLSVYWYQQSLDQGLQFLIQYYNGEERAKGNILERFSAQQFPDLHSELNLSSLELGDSALYFCASSVDGDYTQYFGPGTRLTVL.

The chain links TRBV29-1 to TRBJ1-2, with D possibly being TRBD1 (5 bases). The V gene lost 4 bases and the J gene lost 5 bases, with 14 bases spanning the gap. The CDR3 consists of 13 residues. The V gene's germline CDR1 is SQVTM and CDR2 ANQGSEA. CDR3 bases: TGCAGCGTTGGGGCCAGGGCGCGATATGGCTACACCTTC. Protein sequence: CSVGARARYGYTF. The full variable domain, completed using reference TRBV29-1 and TRBJ1-2, is SAVISQKPSRDICQRGTSLTIQCQVDSQVTMMFWYRQQPGQSLTLIATANQGSEATYESGFVIDKFPISRPNLTFSTLTVSNMSPEDSSIYLCSVGARARYGYTFGSGTRLTVV.

The count of this clone is one. The chain couples TRBV11-2 to TRBJ1-1; D perhaps matches TRBD1 (5 bases). Germline lookup yields CDR1 SGHAT and CDR2 FQNNGV. This CDR3 is built from 13 residues. V was shortened by 5 bases and J by 1 base, with 8 bases between the two germline ends. The CDR3 DNA reads TGTGCCAGCAGCGAGACAGAGAACACTGAAGCTTTCTTT. Its protein is CASSETENTEAFF. Based on the CDR3 plus reference TRBV11-2 and TRBJ1-1, the full variable domain is EAGVAQSPRYKIIEKRQSVAFWCNPISGHATLYWYQQILGQGPKLLIQFQNNGVVDDSQLPKDRFSAERLKGVDSTLKIQPAKLEDSAVYLCASSETENTEAFFGQGTRLTVV.

DNA of the CDR3: TGTGCCAGCAGCAAACTAACCCAGGACAGCGACCCTTATGGCTACACCTTC. Translated, it gives CASSKLTQDSDPYGYTF. This chain connects TRBV21-1 to TRBJ1-2; TRBD1, the table's D call, lacks a check against the DNA. TRBV21-1 is a listed pseudogene. There are 17 residues in the CDR3.

The rearrangement joins TRBV30 to TRBJ1-1, with TRBD1 matching 7 bases. This CDR3 spans 12 amino acids. The germline gives CDR1 GTSNPN, CDR2 SVGIG (reference sequence). Trimming took 4 bases from V and 6 from J; bases not matched to a gene: 5. The DNA for the CDR3 is TGTGCCTGGAAGAACAGGGGCCCTGAAGCTTTCTTT. Residues: CAWKNRGPEAFF.

The chain joins TRBV9 to TRBJ2-3; TRBD1 or TRBD2 may be the D gene (5 bases each). V was pared by 0 bases and J by 0 bases, with 8 bases between. CDR3 length: 15 amino acids. CDR1 and CDR2 from the germline V gene are SGDLS and YYNGEE. Here the CDR3 DNA reads TGTGCCAGCAGCGTAGCAGGGACCAGCACAGATACGCAGTATTTT. As protein: CASSVAGTSTDTQYF.

The V gene is TRBV15, the J gene TRBJ2-7; 8 nucleotides align to TRBD1. In germline, CDR1 is LNHNV, CDR2 YYDKDF (reference sequence). The CDR3 has 17 residues. Unmatched junction bases numbered 7, after V lost 0 bases and J lost 0 bases. In nucleotides, the CDR3 is TGTGCCACCAGCAGAGATCACATCGGGACAGGCTCCTACGAGCAGTACTTC. Translating gives CATSRDHIGTGSYEQYF.

V usage is TRBV6-5 and J usage is TRBJ2-7; D is perhaps TRBD1 (5 bases). V lost 0 bases and J lost 7, with 10 bases in between. CDR1 and CDR2 from the germline V gene are MNHEY and SVGAGI. The CDR3 is 13 amino acids. The CDR3 DNA sequence: TGTGCCAGCAGTTACTCCCAGGGCCGAGAGCAGTACTTC. It encodes CASSYSQGREQYF.

The chain uses TRBV6-5 and TRBJ2-7; no reliable D call. With 0 bases removed from V and 6 bases from J, the gap between germline ends came to 12 bases. From germline, CDR1 is MNHEY and CDR2 SVGAGI. This CDR3 spans 14 amino acids. The CDR3 loop is CASSYSDIGPEQYF. CDR3 sequence (DNA): TGTGCCAGCAGTTACTCCGACATCGGGCCCGAGCAGTACTTC.

The rearrangement links TRBV5-4 to TRBJ2-1, with 7 positions matching TRBD2. Germline CDR1 reads SGHNT; CDR2 reads YYREEE (reference sequence). The V gene end was trimmed by 5 bases and the J gene end by 8 bases; junction bases not matched to a gene: 13. The CDR3 sequence is 15 residues long. DNA of the CDR3: TGTGCCAGCAGTCCAGGGACTACCTCCTTGGATGAGCAGTTCTTC. Translating it yields CASSPGTTSLDEQFF.

This rearrangement joins TRBV9 to TRBJ2-1, with 14 positions matching TRBD2. This CDR3 contains 14 residues. Germline CDR1 SGDLS, CDR2 YYNGEE. The ends lost 6 bases at V and 8 bases at J; junction bases unmatched: 4. CDR3 amino acids: CASTGLAGVDEQFF. The CDR3 DNA sequence: TGTGCCAGCACGGGACTAGCGGGAGTGGATGAGCAGTTCTTC.

V and J are TRBV27 and TRBJ2-7, with D hard to call. This CDR3 is built from 13 residues. V dropped 2 bases and J dropped 2 bases, with 7 bases sitting between them. The germline V gene has CDR1 MNHEY and CDR2 SMNVEV (reference sequence). CDR3 amino acids: CASSLLPTYEQYF. CDR3 bases: TGTGCCAGCAGTTTACTTCCGACCTACGAGCAGTACTTC.

The V call is TRBV15, the J call TRBJ1-6, with D unclear. The CDR3 runs 15 residues. Germline lookup yields CDR1 LNHNV and CDR2 YYDKDF (reference sequence). The ends were cut back, 0 bases at V and 9 bases at J, with 12 bases in the middle. CDR3 coding DNA: TGTGCCACCAGCAGAGATAAAGGAAGGAGTTCACCCCTCCACTTT. It is translated as CATSRDKGRSSPLHF.

In nucleotides, the CDR3 is TGTGCCAGCAGCTTTGCGGGGACCCCTTACAATGAGCAGTTCTTC. The encoded protein is CASSFAGTPYNEQFF. The genes are TRBV11-1 and TRBJ2-1, with D maybe TRBD2 (6 bases). This CDR3 is built from 15 residues. The V and J ends lost 3 bases and 4 bases respectively, with 13 bases between them. Germline V gene lookup returns CDR1 SGHAT and CDR2 FQDESV (reference sequence).